This TCR beta chain was identified during a study of blood T cell repertoires in COVID-19 (dated by TCRdb to the early 2020s). General notes on the study: The collaborator samples originated in the United States, Italy and Spain and spanned the acute and convalescent phases of COVID-19. The prospective study material was composed of cDNA or gDNA derived from T cells, B-cell-depleted T cells, or PBMCs. Subjects who had been exposed to COVID-19, were actively infected with it, or had recovered from it provided the deeply sampled blood TCRbeta repertoires that made up the dataset. The repertoires were released in a freely available public database meant as a resource for research on the immune response to SARS-CoV-2. The samples were drawn from the first 160 participants of the ongoing ImmuneRACE study and from 1,254 subjects provided by 6 global collaborators. The sample metadata nearly always contained a de-identified subject ID, COVID-19 status, age in years and sex. Where available, HLA class I and class II types were obtained from metadata supplied by the sample provider rather than from assay-based typing.

CDR3 length: 16 amino acids, cysteine to phenylalanine. Only the CDR3 part of the read is kept: 48 bases, read in frame from the first base. The CDR1 and CDR2 encoded by the germline V gene (reference sequence) are LGHDT and YNNKEL. Trimming takes 1 base off V and 9 bases off J; junction bases not matched to a gene: 10. General study outcomes and caveats: How much clinical and demographic metadata was included differed by source and by participant, and the metadata was provided uncurated.

A remark on this clone: Its antigen remains unidentified. Per-base quality was not reported, and no clone a single base away is much larger than it.

Whole blood was collected in K2EDTA tubes by collaborating institutions according to the institutions' own protocols. For TCRbeta analysis, collaborators shipped samples as frozen whole blood, isolated PBMCs, or DNA extracted from either of those sample types. TCRbeta CDR3 regions were amplified from genomic DNA by means of the immunoSEQ Assay, a bias-controlled multiplex PCR. Per the original workflow: The number of nucleated cells in each sample was estimated by amplification of reference gene primers within the assay. Sequence reads were collapsed and filtered to measure the absolute abundance of every unique TCRbeta CDR3 rearrangement. Productive Simpson clonality was computed per sample as the square root of Simpson's diversity index over productive rearrangements. TCRdb provides this immuneACCESS table in a form limited to in-frame rearrangements. Some clones are lacking; in checked studies, under half of them reflect an unresolved V gene, and why the rest are absent is not known. The V and J calls and clone size are taken from that table; D and trimming were inferred from the DNA. A total of 210,000 or so clones appear in this sample, around 84% of them only once. Around 21% of the sample is held by the ten biggest clonotypes.

The sequence joins TRBV3-1 (or the pseudogene TRBV3-2) to TRBJ2-1, with 9 central nucleotides matching TRBD2. Sequenced material: peripheral blood. The clonotype was recovered from a human donor in a cohort sampled during active COVID-19. The CDR3 protein is CASSQGGAGGLGEQFF. In nucleotides, the sequence is TGTGCCAGCAGCCAAGGGGGAGCGGGGGGTCTTGGTGAGCAGTTCTTC.